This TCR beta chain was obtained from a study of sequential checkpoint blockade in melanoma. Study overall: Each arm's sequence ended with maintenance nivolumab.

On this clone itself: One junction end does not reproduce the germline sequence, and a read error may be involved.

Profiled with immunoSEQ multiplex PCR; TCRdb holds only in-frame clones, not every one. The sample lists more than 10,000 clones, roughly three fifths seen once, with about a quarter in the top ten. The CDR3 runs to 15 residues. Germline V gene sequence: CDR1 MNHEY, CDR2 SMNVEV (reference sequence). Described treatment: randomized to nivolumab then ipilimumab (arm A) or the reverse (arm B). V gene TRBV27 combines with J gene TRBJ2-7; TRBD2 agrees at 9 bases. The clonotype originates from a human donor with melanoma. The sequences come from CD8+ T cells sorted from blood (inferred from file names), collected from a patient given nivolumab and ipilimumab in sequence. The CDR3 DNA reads TGTGCCAGCAGTTTATCGTGGACTAGCGTGTACGGGCAGTACTTC. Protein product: CASSLSWTSVYGQYF.